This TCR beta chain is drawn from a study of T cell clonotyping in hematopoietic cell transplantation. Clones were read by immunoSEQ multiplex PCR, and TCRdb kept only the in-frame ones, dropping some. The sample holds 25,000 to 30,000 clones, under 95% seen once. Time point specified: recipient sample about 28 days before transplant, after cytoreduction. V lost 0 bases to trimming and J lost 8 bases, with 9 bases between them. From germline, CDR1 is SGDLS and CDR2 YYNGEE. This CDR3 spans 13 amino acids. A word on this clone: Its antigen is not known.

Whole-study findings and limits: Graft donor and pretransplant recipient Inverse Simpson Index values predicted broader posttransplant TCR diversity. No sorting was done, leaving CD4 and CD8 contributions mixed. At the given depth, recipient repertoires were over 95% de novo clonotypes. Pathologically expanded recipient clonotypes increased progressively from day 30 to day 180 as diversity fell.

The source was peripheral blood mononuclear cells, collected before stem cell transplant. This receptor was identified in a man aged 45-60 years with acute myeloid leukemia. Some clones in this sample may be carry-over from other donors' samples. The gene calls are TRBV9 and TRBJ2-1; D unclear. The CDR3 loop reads CASSVGQDDEQFF. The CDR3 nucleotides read TGTGCCAGCAGCGTAGGGCAGGACGATGAGCAGTTCTTC.